These 26 T cell receptor beta chains were all obtained from the same sample, sequenced in a study of T cell responses to AZD1222 COVID-19 vaccine. TCRdb keeps only in-frame clones here, not all; method: immunoSEQ multiplex PCR. The sample lists 55,000 to 85,000 clones; roughly 89% were seen once. The specimen comprised peripheral blood, sampled on day 0 of AZD1222 vaccination. These receptors all stem from an adult in good health.

The rearrangement links TRBV7-2 to TRBJ2-7; no definite D call. CDR1 SGHTA and CDR2 FQGNSA come from the germline V gene. The CDR3 has 14 amino acids. V lost 1 base to trimming and J lost 3 bases, with 10 bases between them. The CDR3 sequence is CASSLGGRYYEQYF. The CDR3, as DNA: TGTGCCAGCAGCTTAGGAGGCCGATACTACGAGCAGTACTTC.

The gene calls are TRBV19 and TRBJ1-4; 9 bases are shared with TRBD1. CDR1 and CDR2 from the germline V gene are LNHDA and SQIVND (reference sequence). V lost 7 bases and J lost 3; bases outside the gene matches: 15. The CDR3 contains 18 residues. For the CDR3, the DNA is TGTGCCAGTAACCCGACCCTTAACAGGGGGCAATCTAATGAAAAACTGTTTTTT. Translating gives CASNPTLNRGQSNEKLFF.

Only one count was recorded for this clone. The chain recombines TRBV13 with TRBJ2-1; no firm D call. Trimming took off 5 bases at V and 6 bases at J, with 8 bases between the two ends. The germline CDR1 and CDR2 sequences are PRHDT and FYEKMQ (reference sequence). This CDR3 has 12 amino acids. The CDR3 nucleotides read TGTGCCAGCAGCCCGGCGAGCAATGAGCAGTTCTTC. Translation gives CASSPASNEQFF.

The chain is built from TRBV5-4 and TRBJ2-7; 8 bases agree with TRBD1. Germline values: CDR1 SGHNT, CDR2 YYREEE (reference sequence). This CDR3 contains 17 residues. Trimming took 5 bases from V and 3 from J; bases not matched to a gene: 16. Written as DNA, the CDR3 is TGTGCCAGCAGTCAAGGAGGGACAGGAGGTCCCCTCTACGAGCAGTACTTC. It encodes CASSQGGTGGPLYEQYF.

The V gene is TRBV5-1, the J gene TRBJ2-7; 12 bases are shared with TRBD2. The CDR3 contains 14 residues. The V segment lost 4 bases and the J segment 3 bases; nucleotides outside the gene matches: 2. CDR1 and CDR2 from the germline V gene are SGHRS and YFSETQ. CDR3 coding DNA: TGCGCCAGCAGCAGGACTAGCGGGGACTACGAGCAGTACTTC. This sequence encodes CASSRTSGDYEQYF. Full variable domain (missing parts from reference TRBV5-1 and TRBJ2-7): KAGVTQTPRYLIKTRGQQVTLSCSPISGHRSVSWYQQTPGQGLQFLFEYFSETQRNKGNFPGRFSGRQFSNSRSEMNVSTLELGDSALYLCASSRTSGDYEQYFGPGTRLTVT.

The gene calls are TRBV3-1 (or the pseudogene TRBV3-2) and TRBJ2-5, with D possibly matching TRBD2 (5 bases). Germline V gives CDR1 LGHDT, CDR2 YNNKEL (reference sequence). V was clipped by 0 bases and J by 13 bases, with 15 bases between them. The CDR3 loop spans 13 amino acids. CDR3 nucleotides: TGTGCCAGCAGCCAAGACCCGGGATCTCCATCGTACTTC. This gives the protein CASSQDPGSPSYF.

The V gene is TRBV28, the J gene TRBJ2-7; 9 nucleotides agree with TRBD1. The CDR3 has 13 residues. The V segment lost 9 bases and the J segment 4 bases; nucleotides outside the gene matches: 7. Germline CDR1 and CDR2: MDHEN and SYDVKM. CDR3 loop: CASTGGGLYEQYF. The CDR3 DNA sequence: TGTGCCAGTACAGGGGGCGGTTTGTACGAGCAGTACTTC.

This chain joins TRBV9 and TRBJ2-7; D may be TRBD2 (5 bases). Germline CDR1 and CDR2: SGDLS and YYNGEE. The CDR3 runs to 13 residues. Trimming removed 3 bases from V and 4 bases from J, with 11 bases in between. The CDR3 protein is CASSGGWGYEQYF. The CDR3 nucleotides are TGTGCCAGCAGCGGAGGGTGGGGATACGAGCAGTACTTC.

The chain couples TRBV7-6 to TRBJ1-1; 7 bases map to TRBD1. The CDR3 loop spans 14 amino acids. Trimming took 6 bases from V and 0 from J; bases not matched to a gene: 4. The V gene's germline CDR1 is SGHVS and CDR2 FNYEAQ. The CDR3 region is CASRPQGMNTEAFF. The DNA for the CDR3 is TGTGCCAGCAGACCACAGGGGATGAACACTGAAGCTTTCTTT.

The chain is built from TRBV27 and TRBJ1-2; D unresolved. CDR3 length: 15 residues. CDR1 is MNHEY, CDR2 SMNVEV, per germline (reference sequence). Trimming took 3 bases from V and 0 from J, leaving 11 bases between them. The CDR3 DNA reads as TGTGCCAGCAGTTTCCGGTTCGGCTCTAACTATGGCTACACCTTC. Translated: CASSFRFGSNYGYTF.

The chain combines TRBV5-4 with TRBJ1-6; D might be TRBD1 (5 bases). The V end lost 4 bases, the J end lost 0 bases, and 14 bases lay between the germline ends. CDR1 and CDR2 from the germline V gene are SGHNT and YYREEE (reference sequence). The CDR3 runs to 17 residues. This chain's CDR3 is CASSPGGRSSYNSPLHF. CDR3 nucleotides: TGTGCCAGCAGCCCTGGGGGGAGGAGCTCCTATAATTCACCCCTCCACTTT.

The chain recombines TRBV7-2 with TRBJ1-2; D call uncertain. The CDR3 is 14 amino acids. The V end lost 2 bases, the J end lost 7 bases, and 14 bases lay between the germline ends. Germline V lookup: CDR1 SGHTA, CDR2 FQGNSA. The CDR3, as DNA: TGTGCCAGCAGCTTAAGGGAGGTCGGGGTTGGCTACACCTTC. It is translated as CASSLREVGVGYTF.

The chain combines TRBV5-1 with TRBJ1-5; the D is unclear. The CDR3 consists of 16 residues. Trimming took off 4 bases at V and 5 bases at J, with 19 bases between the two ends. Germline V gene sequence: CDR1 SGHRS, CDR2 YFSETQ. CDR3 in amino acids: CASSPDLGLGYQPQHF. The CDR3 DNA sequence: TGCGCCAGCAGCCCCGACCTCGGCCTCGGATATCAGCCCCAGCATTTT. The whole variable domain, filled in from reference TRBV5-1 and TRBJ1-5, reads KAGVTQTPRYLIKTRGQQVTLSCSPISGHRSVSWYQQTPGQGLQFLFEYFSETQRNKGNFPGRFSGRQFSNSRSEMNVSTLELGDSALYLCASSPDLGLGYQPQHFGDGTRLSIL.

The J gene is TRBJ2-2, the V gene TRBV6-5; TRBD1 agrees at 7 bases. This CDR3 spans 15 amino acids. The V gene's germline CDR1 is MNHEY and CDR2 SVGAGI. V shed 4 bases, J shed 4 bases, and the junction held 6 bases outside the gene matches. The CDR3 bases are TGTGCCAGCAGTTCGACAGGGAGAGGCACCGGGGAGCTGTTTTTT. Translating it yields CASSSTGRGTGELFF.

This clone was seen a handful of times. This chain uses TRBV30 with TRBJ2-1; D is undetermined. This CDR3 is 13 amino acids long. The V end lost 3 bases, the J end lost 7 bases, and 13 bases lay between the germline ends. Per the germline V gene, CDR1 is GTSNPN and CDR2 is SVGIG (reference sequence). The CDR3 protein is CAWSQIQENEQFF. The CDR3 DNA sequence: TGTGCCTGGAGCCAAATCCAGGAAAATGAGCAGTTCTTC.

V and J are TRBV28 and TRBJ1-2; a weak D match, TRBD1 (5 bases). There are 15 residues in the CDR3. The V end lost 6 bases, the J end lost 8 bases, and 22 bases lay between the germline ends. Germline V gives CDR1 MDHEN, CDR2 SYDVKM. As DNA, the CDR3 is TGTGCCAGCAGCTCGGCAGGGAAGGTTGCGGGAGGCTACACCTTC. Translated: CASSSAGKVAGGYTF.

The table lists this clone with a few counts. The V gene is TRBV9, the J gene TRBJ1-2; D not resolved. Germline loops: CDR1 SGDLS, CDR2 YYNGEE. The CDR3 spans 13 residues. V lost 2 bases, J lost 4 bases, and 9 bases lay in between. CDR3 in amino acids: CASSVEESYGYTF. In nucleotides, the CDR3 is TGTGCCAGCAGCGTTGAGGAGAGCTATGGCTACACCTTC. Full variable domain (missing parts from reference TRBV9 and TRBJ1-2): DSGVTQTPKHLITATGQRVTLRCSPRSGDLSVYWYQQSLDQGLQFLIQYYNGEERAKGNILERFSAQQFPDLHSELNLSSLELGDSALYFCASSVEESYGYTFGSGTRLTVV.

This chain joins TRBV28 and TRBJ1-1; D gene unclear. This CDR3 has 13 amino acids. The V and J ends lost 4 bases and 5 bases respectively, with 11 bases between them. Germline V gene data show CDR1 as MDHEN and CDR2 as SYDVKM. CDR3 coding DNA: TGTGCCAGCAGTTCCAGCCCGGGGACTGAAGCTTTCTTT. This gives the protein CASSSSPGTEAFF.

The count of this clone is one. The chain joins TRBV6-1 to TRBJ2-3; 12 bases map to TRBD2. The CDR3 loop spans 17 amino acids. Germline trimming cut 3 bases from V and 6 bases from J; bases unmatched to any gene: 10. Looked up from germline, CDR1 is MNHNS and CDR2 is SASEGT. DNA of the CDR3: TGTGCCAGCAGTGACCACCTAGCGGGGGGGCCAGCGGATACGCAGTATTTT. This codes for CASSDHLAGGPADTQYF.

This clone has just a few counts. V gene TRBV28 combines with J gene TRBJ1-1; 9 nucleotides match TRBD1. The CDR3 is made up of 13 amino acids. The V gene end was trimmed by 4 bases and the J gene end by 5 bases; junction bases not matched to a gene: 2. Germline CDR1 MDHEN, CDR2 SYDVKM. The CDR3 nucleotides are TGTGCCAGCAGTTCGGGACAGGGTACTGAAGCTTTCTTT. This sequence encodes CASSSGQGTEAFF.

The chain recombines TRBV5-1 with TRBJ1-2, with a possible D match to TRBD1 (5 bases). V lost 0 bases and J lost 8, with 14 bases in between. CDR1 and CDR2 (germline): SGHRS, YFSETQ. The CDR3 covers 14 residues. This CDR3 is CASSLERDSDGYTF. Here the CDR3 DNA reads TGCGCCAGCAGCTTGGAACGAGACAGCGACGGCTACACCTTC.

The chain uses TRBV29-1 and TRBJ1-4; TRBD1 is a possible D gene (5 bases). V lost 2 bases to trimming and J lost 11 bases, with 15 bases between them. The V gene's germline CDR1 is SQVTM and CDR2 ANQGSEA. There are 13 residues in the CDR3. The CDR3 sequence: CSVEPGLEGKLFF. The CDR3 bases are TGCAGCGTTGAACCAGGTCTTGAGGGGAAACTGTTTTTT.

The V and J genes are TRBV5-1 and TRBJ1-1, with 12 bases fitting TRBD1. Germline CDR1 and CDR2: SGHRS and YFSETQ. This CDR3 comprises 16 residues. V shed 5 bases and J 4 bases; nucleotides not matched to a gene: 9. The CDR3, as DNA: TGCGCCAGCAGATGGGACAGGGGGCTGGGGCCCACTGAAGCTTTCTTT. Protein product: CASRWDRGLGPTEAFF.

The genes are TRBV29-1 and TRBJ1-4; perhaps TRBD1 as D (6 bases). The CDR3 is 13 residues long. The V end was cut by 6 bases, the J end by 1 base, with 9 bases between. Germline V gives CDR1 SQVTM, CDR2 ANQGSEA. DNA for the CDR3: TGCAGCGTGGGACACTTAACTAATGAAAAACTGTTTTTT. Translation: CSVGHLTNEKLFF.

CDR3 in DNA: TGTGCCAGCACCAGGGACTCAATGTTCGATGCTTTCTTT. Its translation: CASTRDSMFDAFF. The gene calls are TRBV28 and TRBJ1-1; D may be TRBD1 (5 bases). The CDR3 is 13 amino acids. Trimming cost V 7 bases and J 11 bases, with 20 bases left between them. The germline V gene has CDR1 MDHEN and CDR2 SYDVKM.

This clone was detected only a few times. The chain joins TRBV23-1 to TRBJ1-5, with 7 bases that match TRBD1. TRBV23-1 is an ORF for which the function is uncertain. The V and J ends lost 2 bases and 7 bases, in that order; junction bases with no gene match: 8. The CDR3 runs to 15 residues. The CDR3 DNA reads TGCGCCAGCAGTCAAGCAACAGGGGAACACCAGCCCCAGCATTTT. Translated, it gives CASSQATGEHQPQHF.